This entry describes one TCR beta chain. Antigen: not known. The record originates from a study of shared clonotypes between healthy human individuals. The data were produced by immunoSEQ multiplex PCR, yet TCRdb's version contains in-frame clones alone and is incomplete. The repertoire holds 1.4 million or so clones, with 98% as singletons. All the donors were Caucasian adults who lived in Nashville, Tennessee. Notes on the study in general: Rarefaction analysis demonstrated incomplete sorted-subset sequencing notwithstanding large depth. Larger estimated richness was generally recorded for naive subsets relative to memory subsets. Only blood samples were collected, and tissue repertoires likely differ.

Germline lookup yields CDR1 KGHSH and CDR2 LQKENI. This CDR3 is 16 amino acids long. The V and J ends lost 3 bases and 3 bases, in that order; junction bases with no gene match: 10. The chain couples TRBV18 to TRBJ2-7, with TRBD1 matching 8 bases. The sequencing sample was made of naive CD4+ T cells sorted from blood. Specified subset: CD45RA+ positively selected. The clonotype was recovered from a man aged 30-40 years in good health. The CDR3 DNA is TGTGCCAGCTCACCGTACAGGGGGTTGGCGGACTACGAGCAGTACTTC. Amino acids: CASSPYRGLADYEQYF.